The following is a T cell receptor beta chain sequence with its context. The data are from a study of T cell changes during pregnancy in multiple sclerosis. Profiled with immunoSEQ multiplex PCR; TCRdb holds only in-frame clones, not every one. The sample carries over 65,000 clones, roughly 90% recorded once. This CDR3 spans 16 amino acids. Germline CDR1 is MNHEY and CDR2 is SMNVEV (reference sequence). J was trimmed by 7 bases and V by 4 bases; bases with no gene match: 11. The input for sequencing was peripheral blood, taken in the first trimester of pregnancy. The sequence was collected from a female donor in good health, enrolled as a control in a pregnancy study. The gene calls are TRBV27 and TRBJ2-1, with TRBD2 matching over 9 bases. CDR3 region: CASSSPLAGPGNEQFF. The CDR3 nucleotides are TGTGCCAGCAGTTCTCCGCTAGCGGGGCCGGGAAATGAGCAGTTCTTC.